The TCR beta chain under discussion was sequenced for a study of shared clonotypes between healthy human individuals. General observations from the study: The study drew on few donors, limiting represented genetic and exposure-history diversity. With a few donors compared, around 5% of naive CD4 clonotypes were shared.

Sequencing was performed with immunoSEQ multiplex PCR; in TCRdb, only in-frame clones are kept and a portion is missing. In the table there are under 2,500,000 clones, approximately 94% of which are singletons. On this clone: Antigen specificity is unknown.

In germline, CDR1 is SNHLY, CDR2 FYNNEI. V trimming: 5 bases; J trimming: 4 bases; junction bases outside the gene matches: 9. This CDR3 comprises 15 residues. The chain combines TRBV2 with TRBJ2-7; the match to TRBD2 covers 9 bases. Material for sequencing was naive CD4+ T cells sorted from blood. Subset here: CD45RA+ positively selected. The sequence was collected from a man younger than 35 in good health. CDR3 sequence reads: CASSYNSGSFYEQYF. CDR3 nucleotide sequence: TGTGCCAGCAGTTACAATAGCGGGAGCTTTTACGAGCAGTACTTC.